Shown below are 30 T cell receptor beta chains from a single sample sequenced in a study of neoadjuvant anti-PD-1 for oral cavity cancer. Only in-frame clones appear in the TCRdb table, and some are missing; sequencing was by immunoSEQ multiplex PCR. The sample has roughly 68,000 clones; 80% to 90% are singletons. Specified time point: after neoadjuvant nivolumab, at surgical resection. This material consisted of PBMCs, taken after nivolumab (anti-PD-1) treatment. The receptor set was obtained from a person between 40 and 79 years old with oral cavity squamous cell carcinoma.

On this clone itself: This specimen includes other DNA sequences encoding the same CDR3. The chain recombines TRBV4-1 with TRBJ2-1; D is perhaps TRBD2 (5 bases). The CDR3 length is 17 residues. The V gene lost 0 bases and the J gene lost 1 base, with 13 bases spanning the gap. Germline V gene lookup returns CDR1 MGHRA and CDR2 YSYEKL. This CDR3 reads CASSQDGSLASYNEQFF. The CDR3 DNA reads as TGCGCCAGCAGCCAAGATGGTTCCCTAGCTTCCTACAATGAGCAGTTCTTC.

The chain links TRBV6-1 to TRBJ2-6; tentative D call: TRBD1 (5 bases). Germline V gene lookup returns CDR1 MNHNS and CDR2 SASEGT. V was trimmed by 8 bases and J by 0 bases, leaving 8 bases between them. The CDR3 consists of 14 residues. This CDR3 reads CASVRDSGANVLTF. DNA for the CDR3: TGTGCCAGCGTCAGGGACTCTGGGGCCAACGTCCTGACTTTC.

There are a few counts of this clone. This rearrangement joins TRBV4-1 to TRBJ1-2; unclear D gene. Germline V gives CDR1 MGHRA, CDR2 YSYEKL. V was pared by 0 bases and J by 4 bases, with 9 bases between. The CDR3 consists of 14 residues. The CDR3 bases are TGCGCCAGCAGCCAAGAGAACAGATTCTATGGCTACACCTTC. Encoded protein: CASSQENRFYGYTF.

The table lists this clone with a count of one. The chain couples TRBV6-5 to TRBJ2-2, with D tentatively TRBD1 (6 bases). The CDR3 extends over 14 amino acids. CDR1 is MNHEY and CDR2 is SVGAGI in the germline V gene. Trimming pared 4 bases from V and 6 bases from J, leaving 12 bases between. CDR3 loop: CASSSTGFAGELFF. DNA for the CDR3: TGTGCCAGCAGTTCAACAGGGTTTGCCGGGGAGCTGTTTTTT.

The chain joins TRBV27 to TRBJ1-2, with TRBD1 as a possible D gene (5 bases). Trimming stripped 6 bases from V and 4 bases from J, with 24 bases between. The CDR3 length is 17 residues. CDR1 and CDR2 (germline): MNHEY, SMNVEV (reference sequence). For the CDR3, the DNA is TGTGCCAGCAGCACCCGGGACCCCAATGGTCGGGGCTATGGCTACACCTTC. This gives the protein CASSTRDPNGRGYGYTF.

This chain links TRBV6-1 with TRBJ1-5; perhaps TRBD1 as D (5 bases). From germline, CDR1 is MNHNS and CDR2 SASEGT. The V end lost 2 bases, the J end lost 2 bases, and 10 bases lay between the germline ends. The CDR3 spans 15 residues. CDR3 bases: TGTGCCAGCAGTGAAATGACAGTAGGCAATCAGCCCCAGCATTTT. Translating gives CASSEMTVGNQPQHF.

The genes are TRBV9 and TRBJ2-5, with a weak D call TRBD1 (5 bases). CDR3 length: 14 residues. Trimming removed 2 bases from V and 0 bases from J, with 8 bases in between. Looked up from germline, CDR1 is SGDLS and CDR2 is YYNGEE. Here the CDR3 reads CASSVSRDQETQYF. CDR3 nucleotide sequence: TGTGCCAGCAGCGTTAGCAGGGACCAAGAGACCCAGTACTTC. Full variable domain (outside the CDR3, taken from reference TRBV9 and TRBJ2-5): DSGVTQTPKHLITATGQRVTLRCSPRSGDLSVYWYQQSLDQGLQFLIQYYNGEERAKGNILERFSAQQFPDLHSELNLSSLELGDSALYFCASSVSRDQETQYFGPGTRLLVL.

This chain connects TRBV11-3 to TRBJ2-1; TRBD2 might be the D (5 bases). CDR3 length: 13 residues. The germline V gene encodes CDR1 SGHNT and CDR2 YENEEA. Deletions cut 7 bases from V and 10 bases from J, with 17 bases between. CDR3 coding DNA: TGTGCCAGCAAAAAGGACTTAGCTAGCGAGCAGTTCTTC. The encoded protein is CASKKDLASEQFF.

In its sample, this clone was seen once. The V call is TRBV5-1, the J call TRBJ2-2, with 14 bases aligning to TRBD2. The V gene's germline CDR1 is SGHRS and CDR2 YFSETQ. V lost 4 bases to trimming and J lost 5 bases; unmatched junction nucleotides: 4. This CDR3 contains 16 residues. The CDR3 DNA reads TGCGCCAGCAGCCAGGGACTAGCGGGAGTTACCGGGGAGCTGTTTTTT. It translates to CASSQGLAGVTGELFF.

This clone has only a few counts. This chain uses TRBV4-1 with TRBJ2-5, with D uncertain. Per the germline V gene, CDR1 is MGHRA and CDR2 is YSYEKL. This CDR3 contains 16 residues. The V and J ends lost 3 bases and 5 bases respectively, with 19 bases between them. CDR3 region: CASSHPQGGVGETQYF. The CDR3 nucleotides read TGCGCCAGCAGCCACCCCCAAGGTGGGGTCGGGGAGACCCAGTACTTC.

This clone came up a few times. This chain uses TRBV25-1 with TRBJ2-7; 9 nucleotides agree with TRBD1. Germline V gene sequence: CDR1 MGHDK, CDR2 SYGVNS. The V segment lost 7 bases and the J segment 6 bases; nucleotides outside the gene matches: 10. The CDR3 has 14 amino acids. Here the CDR3 reads CASTSGQGSSEQYF. For the CDR3, the DNA is TGTGCCAGCACCTCGGGACAGGGCTCTAGCGAGCAGTACTTC.

The rearrangement joins TRBV6-4 to TRBJ2-3; TRBD1 matches 10 bases. Germline assignment: CDR1 MRHNA and CDR2 SNTAGT. The CDR3 is 15 amino acids. The V gene end was trimmed by 4 bases and the J gene end by 2 bases; junction bases not matched to a gene: 3. In nucleotides, the CDR3 is TGTGCCAGCAGTGTTGGGACAGGGGCCACAGATACGCAGTATTTT. It encodes CASSVGTGATDTQYF.

The chain recombines TRBV7-2 with TRBJ1-2; D is unclear. V shed 5 bases and J shed 4 bases, with 11 bases lying between them. CDR3 length equals 13 residues. CDR1 SGHTA and CDR2 FQGNSA come from the germline V gene. This chain's CDR3 is CASSPMVPYGYTF. The CDR3 DNA follows: TGTGCCAGCAGCCCGATGGTGCCCTATGGCTACACCTTC.

V usage is TRBV6-6 and J usage is TRBJ1-1; TRBD1 matches 7 bases. Looked up from germline, CDR1 is MNHNY and CDR2 is SVGAGI (reference sequence). V shed 8 bases and J 5 bases; nucleotides not matched to a gene: 11. CDR3 size: 14 residues. The CDR3 nucleotides read TGTGCCAGCCTGGATACCAGGGGGGGGACTGAAGCTTTCTTT. It is translated as CASLDTRGGTEAFF.

The genes are TRBV29-1 and TRBJ2-5; 8 nucleotides line up with TRBD2. J was trimmed by 1 base and V by 4 bases; bases with no gene match: 8. Per germline, CDR1 SQVTM and CDR2 ANQGSEA. The CDR3 loop spans 15 amino acids. CDR3 loop: CSVGLAGGSQETQYF. The CDR3, as DNA: TGCAGCGTTGGTCTGGCGGGAGGTAGCCAAGAGACCCAGTACTTC.

The J gene is TRBJ2-1, the V gene TRBV5-1; the D call may be TRBD1 or TRBD2 (6 bases each). The CDR3 covers 15 residues. Germline CDR1 is SGHRS and CDR2 is YFSETQ. The V gene lost 3 bases and the J gene lost 2 bases, with 12 bases spanning the gap. The CDR3 loop is CASSSVRGPYNEQFF. The CDR3 DNA is TGCGCCAGCAGCTCGGTACGGGGGCCCTACAATGAGCAGTTCTTC.

The V call is TRBV15, the J call TRBJ1-5, with 9 bases that match TRBD1. The CDR3 runs 17 residues. The junction had 11 bases not matched to a gene; V was cut back by 4 bases and J by 4 bases. Germline V gene sequence: CDR1 LNHNV, CDR2 YYDKDF (reference sequence). Here the CDR3 reads CATSTQPGQGINQPQHF. CDR3 nucleotide sequence: TGTGCCACCAGCACACAGCCGGGACAGGGAATTAATCAGCCCCAGCATTTT.

V is TRBV6-6 and J is TRBJ1-5; maybe TRBD1 (6 bases). From germline, CDR1 is MNHNY and CDR2 SVGAGI (reference sequence). The CDR3 has 14 residues. Trimming pared 4 bases from V and 6 bases from J, leaving 13 bases between. Here the CDR3 reads CASSLRGLGQPQHF. Written as DNA, the CDR3 is TGTGCCAGCAGTTTGCGGGGGCTGGGTCAGCCCCAGCATTTT.

The count of this clone is one. The V and J genes are TRBV19 and TRBJ1-2; D gene ambiguous. Germline assignment: CDR1 LNHDA and CDR2 SQIVND (reference sequence). This CDR3 region has 15 residues. V was pared by 10 bases and J by 4 bases, with 22 bases between. CDR3: CATRAAGFDSYGYTF. The CDR3 nucleotides read TGTGCCACCCGCGCCGCGGGGTTCGATAGCTATGGCTACACCTTC.

This chain uses TRBV5-1 with TRBJ1-6; D gene ambiguous. This CDR3 has 16 residues. V lost 0 bases to trimming and J lost 7 bases, with 14 bases between them. Germline CDR1 reads SGHRS; CDR2 reads YFSETQ. DNA of the CDR3: TGCGCCAGCAGCTTGGCTACGCCAGGACCAAATTCACCCCTCCACTTT. Translation: CASSLATPGPNSPLHF.

To note about this clone: Different DNA sequences within this sample yield the same CDR3. The rearrangement links TRBV15 to TRBJ1-4, with a weak D call TRBD1 (5 bases). Germline V gene data show CDR1 as LNHNV and CDR2 as YYDKDF (reference sequence). The V gene lost 1 base and the J gene lost 5 bases, with 11 bases spanning the gap. This CDR3 region has 15 residues. The DNA of the CDR3 is TGTGCCACCAGCAGAGTCACAGGAATAAATGAAAAACTGTTTTTT. This sequence encodes CATSRVTGINEKLFF.

The rearrangement joins TRBV15 to TRBJ2-2; 10 bases are shared with TRBD1. After removal of 3 bases from V and 4 bases from J, the junction contained 5 bases not matched to a gene. Per the germline V gene, CDR1 is LNHNV and CDR2 is YYDKDF (reference sequence). The CDR3 contains 16 residues. The CDR3 DNA is TGTGCCACCAGCAGTGGGACAGGGGTAGGCACCGGGGAGCTGTTTTTT. Translation: CATSSGTGVGTGELFF.

V usage is TRBV10-2 and J usage is TRBJ2-1; 13 bases agree with TRBD2. J lost 5 bases, V lost 8 bases, and 6 bases had no gene match. This CDR3 has 15 amino acids. Germline V gene lookup returns CDR1 WSHSY and CDR2 SAAADI. The CDR3 here is CASVSGTSGNNEQFF. Written as DNA, the CDR3 is TGCGCCAGCGTATCCGGGACTAGCGGGAACAATGAGCAGTTCTTC.

V is TRBV10-3 and J is TRBJ1-4; D ambiguous. The CDR3 has 15 amino acids. CDR1 ENHRY and CDR2 SYGVKD come from the germline V gene. V lost 0 bases and J 2 bases, leaving 7 bases between the germline ends. CDR3 loop: CAISESAGTNEKLFF. The CDR3 DNA follows: TGTGCCATCAGTGAGTCGGCCGGGACTAATGAAAAACTGTTTTTT.

The rearrangement joins TRBV7-6 to TRBJ2-1; the D is unclear. Germline CDR1 reads SGHVS; CDR2 reads FNYEAQ. V was shortened by 5 bases and J by 7 bases, with 18 bases between the two germline ends. This CDR3 comprises 15 residues. The CDR3 loop is CASSTVPLGQNEQFF. CDR3 DNA: TGTGCCAGCAGCACAGTCCCCCTCGGGCAAAATGAGCAGTTCTTC.

This chain joins TRBV11-2 and TRBJ1-1, with D possibly being TRBD1 (5 bases). Germline V gene data show CDR1 as SGHAT and CDR2 as FQNNGV. The V end lost 5 bases, the J end lost 5 bases, and 18 bases lay between the germline ends. There are 15 residues in the CDR3. The DNA of the CDR3 is TGTGCCAGCAGCGTCAGGGTTGATACGACGACTGAAGCTTTCTTT. It is translated as CASSVRVDTTTEAFF.

The rearrangement uses TRBV6-5 and TRBJ1-5; 7 nucleotides match TRBD1. This CDR3 has 15 residues. The V and J ends lost 6 bases and 4 bases, in that order; junction bases with no gene match: 9. Germline loops: CDR1 MNHEY, CDR2 SVGAGI. The CDR3 loop is CASRPHRGLNQPQHF. DNA for the CDR3: TGTGCCAGCAGACCACACAGGGGCCTGAATCAGCCCCAGCATTTT.

This chain uses TRBV2 with TRBJ2-5; D is unresolved. The CDR3 has 11 amino acids. Trimming shortened V by 7 bases and J by 6 bases, and 9 bases separated the two germline ends. From germline, CDR1 is SNHLY and CDR2 FYNNEI. The CDR3 coding sequence is TGTGCCAGCACAGGTGAAAAGACCCAGTACTTC. Its translation is CASTGEKTQYF.

This chain links TRBV6-1 with TRBJ1-4; possibly TRBD1 for D (6 bases). The V and J ends lost 6 bases and 1 base respectively, with 9 bases between them. The CDR3 has 14 amino acids. The germline V gene encodes CDR1 MNHNS and CDR2 SASEGT. Here the CDR3 DNA reads TGTGCCAGCAGCATGGACAGAACTAATGAAAAACTGTTTTTT. Residues: CASSMDRTNEKLFF.

The rearrangement uses TRBV19 and TRBJ1-4, with D hard to call. From germline, CDR1 is LNHDA and CDR2 SQIVND (reference sequence). The germline V and J ends were trimmed by 7 bases and 4 bases, with 13 bases remaining between them. The CDR3 is 14 residues long. CDR3 coding DNA: TGTGCCAGTACCAACCGGGCCCTTAATGAAAAACTGTTTTTT. Translation: CASTNRALNEKLFF.